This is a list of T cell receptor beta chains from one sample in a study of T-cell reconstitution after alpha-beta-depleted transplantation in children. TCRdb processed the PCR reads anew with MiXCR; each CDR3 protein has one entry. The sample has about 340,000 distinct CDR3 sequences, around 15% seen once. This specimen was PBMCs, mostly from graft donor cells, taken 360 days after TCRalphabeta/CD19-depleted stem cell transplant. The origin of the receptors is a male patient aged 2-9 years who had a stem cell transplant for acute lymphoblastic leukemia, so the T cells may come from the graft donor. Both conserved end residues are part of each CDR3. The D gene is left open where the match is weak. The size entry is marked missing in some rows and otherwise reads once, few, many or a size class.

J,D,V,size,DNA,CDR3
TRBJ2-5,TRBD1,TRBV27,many,TGTGCCAGCAGTCGACAGGGGGACAAGACCCAGTACTTC,CASSRQGDKTQYF
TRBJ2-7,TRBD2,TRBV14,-,TGTGCCAGCAGCCACACTAGCGAGGACGAGCAGTACTTC,CASSHTSEDEQYF
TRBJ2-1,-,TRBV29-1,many,TGCAGCGCCTGGCCCTCGGCGTCCTACAATGAGCAGTTCTTC,CSAWPSASYNEQFF
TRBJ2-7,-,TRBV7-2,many,TGTGCCAGCAGCTTATCAGTTGGACTCCTCTCCTACGAGCAGTACTTC,CASSLSVGLLSYEQYF
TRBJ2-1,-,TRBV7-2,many,TGTGCCAGCAGCTTTATAAGCGGTTCTGAGCAGTTCTTC,CASSFISGSEQFF
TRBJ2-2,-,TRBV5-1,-,TGCGCCAGCAGCTTGGTGGGAGACAGGGAGCTGTTTTTT,CASSLVGDRELFF
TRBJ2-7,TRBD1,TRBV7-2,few,TGTGCCTCAGCCCCCCTACCGGGACAGGGAACGGGGGACGAGCAGTACTTC,CASAPLPGQGTGDEQYF
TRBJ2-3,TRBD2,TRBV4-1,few,TGCGCCAGCAGCCAAGAACCGATCGGGACTATGTCCACAGATACGCAGTATTTT,CASSQEPIGTMSTDTQYF
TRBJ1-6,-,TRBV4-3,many,TGCGCCAGCAGCCAAGATCGCAGAGCCGTTTATAATTCACCCCTCCACTTT,CASSQDRRAVYNSPLHF
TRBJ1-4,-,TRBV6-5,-,TGTGCCAGCACGAGGCTTCGGCCAGCCCTAGGTGAAAAACTGTTTTTT,CASTRLRPALGEKLFF
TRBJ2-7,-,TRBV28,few,TGTGCCAGCAGTTGGCGGGGCCTCTCCTCCTACGAGCAGTACTTC,CASSWRGLSSYEQYF
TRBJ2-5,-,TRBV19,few,TGTGCCAGTAGTATTAGCCTCCTCCAAGAGACCCAGTACTTC,CASSISLLQETQYF
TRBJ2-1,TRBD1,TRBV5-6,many,TGTGCCAGCAGCTTGTGGGACAGAATCTACAATGAGCAGTTCTTC,CASSLWDRIYNEQFF
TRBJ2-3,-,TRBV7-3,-,TGTGCCAGCAGCTACCCCGACAGACCAAAAACCACAGATACGCAGTATTTT,CASSYPDRPKTTDTQYF
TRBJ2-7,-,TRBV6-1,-,TGTGCCAGCAGCCTAGGACCCTCCTACAAGCAGTACTTC,CASSLGPSYKQYF
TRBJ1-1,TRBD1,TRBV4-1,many,TGCGCCAGCAGTCAGGGGGCCGACACTGAAGCTTTCTTT,CASSQGADTEAFF
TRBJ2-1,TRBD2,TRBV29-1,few,TGCAGCGTTGCGTCGAGCGGGAGGGTTCACAATGAGCAGTTCTTC,CSVASSGRVHNEQFF
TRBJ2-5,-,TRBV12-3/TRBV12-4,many,TGTGCCAGCAGCATAGGTCTGGGGGCCCTCGAGACCCAGTACTTC,CASSIGLGALETQYF
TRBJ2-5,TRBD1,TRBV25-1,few,TGTGCCAGCAGTGATCGGACAGGGAGAGAGACCCAGTACTTC,CASSDRTGRETQYF
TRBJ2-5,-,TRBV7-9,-,TGTGCCAGCAGCTCCCTCTTAAGGGGGAGCCAAGAGACCCAGTACTTC,CASSSLLRGSQETQYF
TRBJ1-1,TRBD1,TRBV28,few,TGTGCCAGCAGTTTTTTACAGGGGGCTAACACTGAAGCTTTCTTT,CASSFLQGANTEAFF
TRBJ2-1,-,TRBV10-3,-,TGTGCCATCAGTGAGTCCCCTAGGAGAAATGAGCAGTTCTTC,CAISESPRRNEQFF
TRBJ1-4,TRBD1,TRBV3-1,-,TGTGCCAGCAGCCGTGACAGGGATGGCGAAAAACTGTTTTTT,CASSRDRDGEKLFF
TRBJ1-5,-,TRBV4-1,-,TGCGCCAGCAGCCAAGATTTAGGAGCTAATCAGCCCCAGCATTTT,CASSQDLGANQPQHF
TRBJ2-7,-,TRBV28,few,TGTGCCAGCAGTTTATTGGGTAGGGGGGGCTCCTACGAGCAGTACTTC,CASSLLGRGGSYEQYF
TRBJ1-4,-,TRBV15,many,TGTGCCACCAGCAGAGAGACATCAACTAATGAAAAACTGTTTTTT,CATSRETSTNEKLFF
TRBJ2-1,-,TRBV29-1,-,TGCAGCGTTCGCGGACCCGTAGTCAATGAGCAGTTCTTC,CSVRGPVVNEQFF
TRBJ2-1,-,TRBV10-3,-,TGTGCCATCAGTGAGATAAAAGGGGTAGGGGGTAATGAGCAGTTCTTC,CAISEIKGVGGNEQFF
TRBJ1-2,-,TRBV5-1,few,TGCGCCAGCAGCTTGAACGGGGGCGATGGCTACACCTTC,CASSLNGGDGYTF
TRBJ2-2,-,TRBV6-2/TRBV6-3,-,TGTGCCAGCAGTTCAGTTCTGAACGGGGAGCTGTTTTTT,CASSSVLNGELFF
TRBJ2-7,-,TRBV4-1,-,TGCGCCAGCAGCCAAGATGGGACGGGATTCTACGAGCAGTACTTC,CASSQDGTGFYEQYF
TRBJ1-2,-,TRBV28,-,TGTGCCAGCAGCACCGGTGGGGGTTTCTACTATGGCTACACCTTC,CASSTGGGFYYGYTF
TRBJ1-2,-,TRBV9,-,TGTGCCAGCAGTGAACGGGACGGACGATATGGCTACACCTTC,CASSERDGRYGYTF
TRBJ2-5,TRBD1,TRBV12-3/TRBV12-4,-,TGTGCCAGCAGTCCTACGACAGGGCCACAAGAGACCCAGTACTTC,CASSPTTGPQETQYF
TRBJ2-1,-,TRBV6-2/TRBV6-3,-,TGTGCCAGCAGTTGGGCTAGCTTGGATGAGCAGTTCTTC,CASSWASLDEQFF
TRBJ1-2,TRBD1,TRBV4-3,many,TGCGCCAGCAGCCAAGATCCCAGGACAGGGAGGAGCTACACCTTC,CASSQDPRTGRSYTF
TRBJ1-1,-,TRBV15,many,TGTGCCACCAGCAGAGATATCGGGAACACTGAAGCTTTCTTT,CATSRDIGNTEAFF
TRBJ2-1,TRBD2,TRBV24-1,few,TGTGCCACCAGTGACCCCCACCTAGCGGGAGGGCCGGATGAGCAGTTCTTC,CATSDPHLAGGPDEQFF
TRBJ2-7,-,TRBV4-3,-,TGCGCCAGCAGCCAAGGTGAAACGGGAGCGAGCTCCTACGAGCAGTACTTC,CASSQGETGASSYEQYF
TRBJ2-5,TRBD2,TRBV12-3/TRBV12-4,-,TGTGCCAGCGTCCGAAGCGGACTAGCGGAAGAGACCCAGTACTTC,CASVRSGLAEETQYF
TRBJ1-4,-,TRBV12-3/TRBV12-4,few,TGTGCCAGCAGTCCTCCGGGGGTTCTTGGTGAAAAACTGTTTTTT,CASSPPGVLGEKLFF
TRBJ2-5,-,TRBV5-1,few,TGCGCCAGCAGCTTGGAGGTGACACATGTTCAAGAGACCCAGTACTTC,CASSLEVTHVQETQYF
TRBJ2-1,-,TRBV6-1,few,TGTGCCAGCAGAGCCGGGACTCACCTCTACAATGAGCAGTTCTTC,CASRAGTHLYNEQFF
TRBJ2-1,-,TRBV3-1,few,TGTGCCAGCAGCCAAGCGACCCCGGGACTTCGTAATGAGCAGTTCTTC,CASSQATPGLRNEQFF
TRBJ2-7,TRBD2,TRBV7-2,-,TGTGCCAGCAGTCCTACTAGCGGGAGGATCAACGAGCAGTACTTC,CASSPTSGRINEQYF
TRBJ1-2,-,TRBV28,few,TGTGCCAGCAGTTTAAGAGGACCCGATATCTTTTACACCTTC,CASSLRGPDIFYTF
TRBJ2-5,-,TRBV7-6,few,TGTGCCAGCAGCAAACACCCTCAAGAGACCCAGTACTTC,CASSKHPQETQYF
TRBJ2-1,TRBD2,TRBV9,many,TGTGCCAGCAGCGTAGAGACGGGAGGGCCGGAAAATGAGCAGTTCTTC,CASSVETGGPENEQFF
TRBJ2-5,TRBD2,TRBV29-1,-,TGCAGCGTTGGGGGGGGTTATCAAGAGACCCAGTACTTC,CSVGGGYQETQYF
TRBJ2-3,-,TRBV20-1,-,TGCAGTGCTAGGGGTACCCCAGGGGCACACACAGATACGCAGTATTTT,CSARGTPGAHTDTQYF
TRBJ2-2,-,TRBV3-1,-,TGTGCCAGCAGCCAAAGAAGCTACACCGGGGAGCTGTTTTTT,CASSQRSYTGELFF
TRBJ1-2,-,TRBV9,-,TGTACCAGCAGCGTGACAGAGTTCTATGGCTACACCTTC,CTSSVTEFYGYTF
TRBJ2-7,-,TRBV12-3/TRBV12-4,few,TGTGCCAGCAGCGGATATAACTACGAGCAGTACTTC,CASSGYNYEQYF
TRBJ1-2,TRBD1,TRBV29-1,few,TGCAGCGTTGATCAGGGGGATGCCTATGGCTACACCTTC,CSVDQGDAYGYTF
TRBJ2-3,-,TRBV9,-,TGTGCCAGCGGGATTTCCAGCCCAGATACGCAGTATTTT,CASGISSPDTQYF
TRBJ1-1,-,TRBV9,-,TGTGCCAGCAGCGTAGTCCCACAGAGCCCTGAAGCTTTCTTT,CASSVVPQSPEAFF
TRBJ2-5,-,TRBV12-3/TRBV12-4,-,TGTGCCAGCAGTTTTTTATTAGAGACCCAGTACTTC,CASSFLLETQYF
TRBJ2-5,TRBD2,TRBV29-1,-,TGCAGCGTTGAAGATGGACTAGCGGGAGAGACCCAGTACTTC,CSVEDGLAGETQYF
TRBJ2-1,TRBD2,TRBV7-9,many,TGTGCCAGCAGCTTAGCTAGCGGGATAGACAATGAGCAGTTCTTC,CASSLASGIDNEQFF